This T cell receptor (beta chain) originates from a study of T cell changes during pregnancy in multiple sclerosis. The CDR3 loop spans 16 amino acids. Germline CDR1 is SGHRS and CDR2 is YFSETQ. V gave up 0 bases and J gave up 4 bases, with 15 bases separating them. Repertoires were generated with immunoSEQ multiplex PCR, while TCRdb's copy carries only in-frame clones and drops some. The profile covers tens of thousands of clones, with nearly 90% appearing a single time and under 2% taken by the ten largest. The input for sequencing was peripheral blood, taken in the first trimester of pregnancy. V gene TRBV5-1 combines with J gene TRBJ2-3, with D possibly TRBD2 on 6 matching bases. This TCR derives from a female donor with multiple sclerosis, enrolled in a pregnancy study. The CDR3 nucleotides read TGCGCCAGCAGCTTGGGGTGGGAGAGGAGGGCAGATACGCAGTATTTT. Its protein product is CASSLGWERRADTQYF.